What follows are 21 T cell receptor beta chains derived from one specimen sequenced in a study of blood T cell repertoires in COVID-19. TCRdb keeps only in-frame clones here, not all; method: immunoSEQ multiplex PCR. The profile shows fewer than 700,000 clones, roughly nine tenths of them singletons. Sequenced material: peripheral blood. These receptors were collected from a woman between 45 and 65 years old with COVID-19, enrolled during active disease.

The chain combines TRBV18 with TRBJ1-5; D is possibly TRBD1 (5 bases). The CDR3 loop spans 16 amino acids. Trimming cost V 2 bases and J 4 bases, with 15 bases left between them. Germline V CDR1 and CDR2: KGHSH, LQKENI. Written as DNA, the CDR3 is TGTGCCAGCTCACCATCCCAAAGGGGTAGTAATCAGCCCCAGCATTTT. Protein: CASSPSQRGSNQPQHF.

J is TRBJ1-2 and V is TRBV30; maybe TRBD1 (5 bases). Germline CDR1 GTSNPN, CDR2 SVGIG (reference sequence). The V end lost 0 bases, the J end lost 8 bases, and 16 bases lay between the germline ends. CDR3 length: 14 residues. As DNA, the CDR3 is TGTGCCTGGAGTGTCGACCCCAGGGCTCTAGGCTACACCTTC. Amino acid sequence: CAWSVDPRALGYTF.

This chain links TRBV13 with TRBJ1-2, with TRBD1 as a possible D gene (5 bases). V lost 4 bases and J lost 7, with 13 bases in between. The CDR3 is 13 amino acids. CDR1 and CDR2 from the germline V gene are PRHDT and FYEKMQ (reference sequence). CDR3 amino acids: CASSSQGFFGYTF. CDR3 DNA sequence: TGTGCCAGCAGCTCTCAGGGTTTTTTTGGCTACACCTTC.

The V and J genes are TRBV5-4 and TRBJ1-4; possible D gene TRBD1, 5 bases. Per germline, CDR1 SGHNT and CDR2 YYREEE (reference sequence). This CDR3 has 13 amino acids. Trimming stripped 4 bases from V and 4 bases from J, with 8 bases between. CDR3 amino acids: CASSPQGNEKLFF. The CDR3 bases are TGTGCCAGCAGCCCTCAGGGTAATGAAAAACTGTTTTTT.

V usage is TRBV6-5 and J usage is TRBJ2-1, with TRBD1 identical over 8 bases. The trim removed 6 bases at V and 4 bases at J, leaving 8 bases unmatched. The CDR3 has 15 amino acids. Germline-derived CDR1 and CDR2 are MNHEY and SVGAGI. This CDR3 is CASRDQGASYNEQFF. CDR3 sequence (DNA): TGTGCCAGCAGAGATCAGGGGGCCTCGTACAATGAGCAGTTCTTC.

V and J are TRBV5-4 and TRBJ1-2; 11 bases match TRBD1. Trimming cost V 10 bases and J 8 bases; bases outside gene matches: 19. This CDR3 region has 16 residues. The V gene's germline CDR1 is SGHNT and CDR2 YYREEE (reference sequence). The chain's CDR3 is CAGVGGTGGHNQGYTF. The CDR3 coding sequence is TGTGCCGGGGTCGGGGGGACAGGGGGACATAATCAAGGCTACACCTTC.

The chain employs TRBV5-6 and TRBJ2-7, with 11 nucleotides matching TRBD2. The CDR3 has 16 residues. Germline trimming cut 2 bases from V and 4 bases from J; bases unmatched to any gene: 8. Germline assignment: CDR1 SGHDT and CDR2 YYEEEE. In DNA form, the CDR3 reads TGTGCCAGCAGCTTTCCGACTAGCGGGGACACTTACGAGCAGTACTTC. It translates to CASSFPTSGDTYEQYF. Drawing the rest from reference TRBV5-6 and TRBJ2-7, the complete variable domain is DAGVTQSPTHLIKTRGQQVTLRCSPKSGHDTVSWYQQALGQGPQFIFQYYEEEERQRGNFPDRFSGHQFPNYSSELNVNALLLGDSALYLCASSFPTSGDTYEQYFGPGTRLTVT.

This CDR3 reads CASSLGGADTQYF. CDR3 DNA sequence: TGTGCCAGCAGCTTGGGGGGAGCAGATACGCAGTATTTT. The rearrangement links TRBV5-6 to TRBJ2-3; D is possibly TRBD2 (5 bases). V was cut by 0 bases and J by 4 bases, with 6 bases left in between. The CDR3 runs 13 residues. Germline CDR1 is SGHDT and CDR2 is YYEEEE.

The chain uses TRBV9 and TRBJ2-7, with TRBD1 matching 7 bases. With 0 bases clipped from V and 7 bases from J, the junction kept 10 bases outside the gene matches. CDR1 and CDR2 (germline): SGDLS, YYNGEE. This CDR3 has 15 amino acids. CDR3 sequence (DNA): TGTGCCAGCAGCGTAGGGGGCAGGGGGTATTATGAGCAGTACTTC. Translation gives CASSVGGRGYYEQYF.

The chain has TRBV30 and TRBJ1-2; D not resolved. V lost 5 bases, J lost 1 base, and 11 bases lay in between. Germline CDR1 GTSNPN, CDR2 SVGIG (reference sequence). The CDR3 runs to 13 residues. The CDR3 region has the DNA TGTGCCTGGGCAACGACGGGTAACTATGGCTACACCTTC. Its translation: CAWATTGNYGYTF.

The chain uses TRBV6-5 and TRBJ2-7; D may be TRBD1 (7 bases). Deletions cut 2 bases from V and 6 bases from J, with 14 bases between. This CDR3 comprises 14 residues. The germline V gene has CDR1 MNHEY and CDR2 SVGAGI. The CDR3 DNA reads as TGTGCCAGCAGTTACGACGGAGGGGGCAGCGAGCAGTACTTC. Protein: CASSYDGGGSEQYF.

This sequence joins TRBV6-5 and TRBJ1-2; maybe TRBD1 (6 bases). The CDR3 covers 15 residues. Germline values: CDR1 MNHEY, CDR2 SVGAGI. V was trimmed by 6 bases and J by 2 bases, leaving 16 bases between them. The CDR3 DNA reads as TGTGCCAGCAGCTTCTATGAGGGGGGGAACTATGGCTACACCTTC. Residues: CASSFYEGGNYGYTF.

V is TRBV20-1 and J is TRBJ2-1; no firm D call. With 1 base removed from V and 6 bases from J, the gap between germline ends came to 4 bases. The germline V gene has CDR1 DFQATT and CDR2 SNEGSKA (reference sequence). This CDR3 has 11 residues. Written as DNA, the CDR3 is TGCAGTGCTAGAGCAGGCAATGAGCAGTTCTTC. Encoded protein: CSARAGNEQFF.

V gene TRBV5-1 combines with J gene TRBJ2-7, with D perhaps TRBD1 (5 bases). Trimming stripped 2 bases from V and 3 bases from J, with 9 bases between. CDR1 and CDR2 (germline): SGHRS, YFSETQ. The CDR3 spans 13 residues. The CDR3 bases are TGCGCCAGCAGCTTTGACAGCAACTACGAGCAGTACTTC. Protein product: CASSFDSNYEQYF.

The rearrangement joins TRBV5-8 to TRBJ2-1; TRBD1 aligns across 9 bases. Trimming removed 4 bases from V and 7 bases from J; junction bases left unmatched: 12. The CDR3 runs 16 residues. CDR1 is SGHTS and CDR2 is YDEGEE in the germline V gene. The CDR3 DNA reads TGTGCCAGCAGCCGGGACTCCGGGACAGGGAGGAATGAGCAGTTCTTC. This gives the protein CASSRDSGTGRNEQFF.

The rearrangement joins TRBV28 to TRBJ2-3; TRBD1 is a possible D gene (5 bases). The V gene lost 8 bases and the J gene lost 1 base, with 13 bases spanning the gap. The CDR3 totals 14 residues. CDR1 MDHEN and CDR2 SYDVKM come from the germline V gene. CDR3 amino acids: CASGLTARTDTQYF. Written as DNA, the CDR3 is TGTGCCAGCGGTCTGACAGCCCGCACAGATACGCAGTATTTT.

The V and J genes are TRBV7-8 and TRBJ1-6; D might be TRBD1 (5 bases). This CDR3 is 16 amino acids long. Germline V gives CDR1 SGHVS, CDR2 FQNEAQ. V shed 1 base and J shed 7 bases, with 14 bases lying between them. CDR3 in amino acids: CASSLGRLGANSPLHF. CDR3 sequence (DNA): TGTGCCAGCAGCTTAGGACGGCTAGGGGCAAATTCACCCCTCCACTTT.

V and J are TRBV28 and TRBJ1-1; no firm D call. From germline, CDR1 is MDHEN and CDR2 SYDVKM. V gave up 7 bases and J gave up 9 bases, with 18 bases separating them. The CDR3 spans 13 residues. This chain's CDR3 is CASKSAGDEKAFF. The CDR3 region has the DNA TGTGCCAGCAAGTCCGCCGGGGATGAAAAAGCTTTCTTT.

CDR3 sequence (DNA): TGCAGCGTTGGTGGTACTAATCAGCCCCAGCATTTT. Translating it yields CSVGGTNQPQHF. The chain combines TRBV29-1 with TRBJ1-5, with D hard to call. This CDR3 is 12 amino acids long. V lost 4 bases to trimming and J lost 4 bases, with 8 bases between them. Germline loops: CDR1 SQVTM, CDR2 ANQGSEA. Full variable domain (rest looked up from reference TRBV29-1 and TRBJ1-5): SAVISQKPSRDICQRGTSLTIQCQVDSQVTMMFWYRQQPGQSLTLIATANQGSEATYESGFVIDKFPISRPNLTFSTLTVSNMSPEDSSIYLCSVGGTNQPQHFGDGTRLSIL.

The J gene is TRBJ1-1, the V gene TRBV28; D is perhaps TRBD1 (6 bases). The CDR3 has 15 amino acids. Germline CDR1 reads MDHEN; CDR2 reads SYDVKM. V lost 1 base and J 3 bases, leaving 12 bases between the germline ends. CDR3 in amino acids: CASSLSTGRYTEAFF. In DNA form, the CDR3 reads TGTGCCAGCAGTTTATCGACAGGACGTTACACTGAAGCTTTCTTT.

V usage is TRBV21-1 and J usage is TRBJ1-3. TRBV21-1 is deemed a pseudogene. This CDR3 comprises 15 residues. The CDR3 reads CASSKAYPAEDTIYF. In nucleotides, the CDR3 is TGTGCCAGCAGCAAAGCCTACCCCGCCGAGGACACCATATATTTT.